This T cell receptor (beta chain) was observed in a study of Ad26.COV2.S vaccination and SARS-CoV-2 variants. Across the whole study: The vaccine Ad26.COV2.S was put into the muscle once, or twice with 56 days between. General study findings and limits: Substantial post-vaccination breadth of spike-specific CD8+ and CD4+ T cell responses was reported. Estimates derived from TCR breadth and depth analyses may have underestimated total T cell responses.

As concerns this clone: Antigen unknown.

Treatment denoted: over 15 received Ad26.COV2.S at low or high dose, single or two shots; about 5 received placebo; per-sample allocation not given. Sample collection was performed on day 63 after the first vaccine or placebo injection. Wuhan-strain spike was delivered by a replication-incompetent Ad26 vector. This table comes from immunoSEQ multiplex PCR, and its TCRdb copy is limited to in-frame clones, with some not included. The top ten hold over 1.5% of the sample, which has a few hundred thousand clones, about 88% seen once. The V gene end was trimmed by 4 bases and the J gene end by 4 bases; junction bases not matched to a gene: 4. This CDR3 has 15 amino acids. Germline CDR1 SGHTS, CDR2 YDEGEE.

The chain couples TRBV5-8 to TRBJ2-1, with TRBD1 matching over 11 bases. This TCR came from a person aged 18 to 65 who received the Ad26.COV2.S COVID-19 vaccine or a placebo. The sequenced sample was peripheral blood, obtained in a trial of Ad26.COV2.S vaccine versus placebo. The CDR3 sequence is CASSVGTGGYNEQFF. The CDR3 nucleotides read TGTGCCAGCAGCGTCGGGACAGGGGGATACAATGAGCAGTTCTTC.